Shown below are 16 T cell receptor beta chains from a single sample sequenced in a study of CD8 T cells in ankylosing spondylitis. Notes on the study in general: Blood from ankylosing spondylitis patients appeared to carry a characteristic roughly eight-variant TCR beta motif.

TCRdb independently ran MiXCR on the 5' RACE reads; one entry per CDR3 protein. The sample contains approximately 550,000 distinct CDR3 sequences, about 13% of which appear only once. These receptors' targets are unknown. The sequenced material came from blood, either unsorted or a sorted T cell fraction (not recorded which). These receptors originate from a male donor with ankylosing spondylitis.

The chain combines TRBV7-2 with TRBJ2-7; 9 nucleotides line up with TRBD1. CDR1 is SGHTA, CDR2 FQGNSA, per germline. The V gene end was trimmed by 3 bases and the J gene end by 4 bases; junction bases not matched to a gene: 4. There are 14 residues in the CDR3. The DNA for the CDR3 is TGTGCCAGCAGCTTCGGGGACAGGGAGTACGAGCAGTACTTC. It encodes CASSFGDREYEQYF.

This clonotype was counted at least ten times. The chain recombines TRBV10-3 with TRBJ2-3; D not certain. This CDR3 has 12 amino acids. V was clipped by 4 bases and J by 5 bases, with 7 bases between them. Looked up from germline, CDR1 is ENHRY and CDR2 is SYGVKD. DNA for the CDR3: TGTGCCATCAGTGGGCCCGAAGATACGCAGTATTTT. As protein: CAISGPEDTQYF.

The sample holds one count of this clonotype. This chain connects TRBV29-1 to TRBJ2-6; unclear D gene. This CDR3 spans 13 amino acids. Per germline, CDR1 SQVTM and CDR2 ANQGSEA. V shed 6 bases and J shed 1 base, with 7 bases lying between them. This chain's CDR3 is CSVEDSGANVLTF. CDR3 sequence (DNA): TGCAGCGTCGAGGATTCTGGGGCCAACGTCCTGACTTTC.

This clonotype was observed a few times. CDR3 DNA sequence: TGTGCCAGCAGCTTAGCGAGAGTGAACACCGGGGAGCTGTTTTTT. It encodes CASSLARVNTGELFF. The V and J genes are TRBV7-2 and TRBJ2-2; D is unclear. In germline, CDR1 is SGHTA, CDR2 FQGNSA. V lost 0 bases, J lost 1 base, and 6 bases lay in between. The CDR3 is 15 amino acids.

This chain uses TRBV3-1 with TRBJ2-3, with TRBD2 matching 9 bases. The CDR3 is made up of 15 amino acids. The V gene's germline CDR1 is LGHDT and CDR2 YNNKEL (reference sequence). The ends lost 4 bases at V and 7 bases at J; junction bases unmatched: 9. CDR3 coding DNA: TGTGCCAGCAGCCTCATAGCGGGAGCCGGAAATACGCAGTATTTT. Residues: CASSLIAGAGNTQYF.

This clonotype was seen more than once but under ten times. No conserved phenylalanine or tryptophan is present at the end of the CDR3, so a read error is the likely explanation. This rearrangement joins TRBV18 to TRBJ1-1, with D possibly TRBD1 on 5 matching bases. The CDR3 runs 16 residues. From germline, CDR1 is KGHSH and CDR2 LQKENI. The V end was cut by 3 bases, the J end by 1 base, with 15 bases between. CDR3 DNA: TGTGCCAGCTCACCCCTCTTCGTTCAGGGGAACACTGAAGCTTTCTGT. The encoded protein is CASSPLFVQGNTEAFC.

The V call is TRBV11-1, the J call TRBJ2-1; 13 nucleotides agree with TRBD2. Germline CDR1 reads SGHAT; CDR2 reads FQDESV (reference sequence). The V segment lost 5 bases and the J segment 1 base; nucleotides outside the gene matches: 8. The CDR3 loop spans 18 amino acids. The CDR3 DNA reads TGTGCCAGCAGCCCTCCGGGACTAGCGGGGAATTCCTACAATGAGCAGTTCTTC. This gives the protein CASSPPGLAGNSYNEQFF.

This clonotype was detected only a few times. Written as DNA, the CDR3 is TGCGCCAGCAGCTTGGAGTCTAGCGAGGATGAGCAGTTCTTC. Translated, it gives CASSLESSEDEQFF. This sequence joins TRBV5-1 and TRBJ2-1, with a weak D call TRBD2 (6 bases). The CDR3 is 14 residues long. Germline V gives CDR1 SGHRS, CDR2 YFSETQ. V was clipped by 0 bases and J by 8 bases, with 12 bases between them.

Many counts were recorded for this clonotype. The rearrangement links TRBV19 to TRBJ1-5; TRBD1 aligns across 8 bases. The CDR3 consists of 14 residues. With V trimmed by 3 bases and J by 5 bases, 3 bases remained unmatched. Germline V CDR1 and CDR2: LNHDA, SQIVND (reference sequence). In nucleotides, the CDR3 is TGTGCCAGTAGTATGAAACAGGGGGATCAGCCCCAGCATTTT. This gives the protein CASSMKQGDQPQHF.

In its sample, this clonotype was seen many times. The V call is TRBV20-1, the J call TRBJ2-1, with 9 bases aligning to TRBD1. Germline loops: CDR1 DFQATT, CDR2 SNEGSKA (reference sequence). J gave up 2 bases and V 3 bases, and 2 bases lay outside the gene matches. The CDR3 length is 14 residues. The CDR3 DNA reads as TGCAGTGCTAGGGACAGGGGAGCCTACAATGAGCAGTTCTTC. Translation gives CSARDRGAYNEQFF.

This clonotype was seen only a few times. The chain joins TRBV30 to TRBJ1-5, with 8 nucleotides matching TRBD1. The CDR3 sequence is 13 residues long. Germline V gene lookup returns CDR1 GTSNPN and CDR2 SVGIG (reference sequence). V was clipped by 5 bases and J by 2 bases; unmatched bases: 2. The CDR3 here is CAWDRGGNQPQHF. CDR3 coding DNA: TGTGCCTGGGACAGGGGTGGCAATCAGCCCCAGCATTTT.

This clonotype was detected ten times or more. Here the CDR3 DNA reads TGCGCCAGCAGCTTGATGAAGGGGACAGATACGCAGTATTTT. This gives the protein CASSLMKGTDTQYF. This rearrangement joins TRBV5-1 to TRBJ2-3; D may be TRBD1 (5 bases). The germline V and J ends were trimmed by 1 base and 3 bases, with 9 bases remaining between them. Germline-derived CDR1 and CDR2 are SGHRS and YFSETQ. The CDR3 consists of 14 residues. The complete variable domain, with remaining parts taken from reference TRBV5-1 and TRBJ2-3, reads KAGVTQTPRYLIKTRGQQVTLSCSPISGHRSVSWYQQTPGQGLQFLFEYFSETQRNKGNFPGRFSGRQFSNSRSEMNVSTLELGDSALYLCASSLMKGTDTQYFGPGTRLTVL.

This clonotype was observed at least ten times. V usage is TRBV12-3 or TRBV12-4 and J usage is TRBJ2-1, with 9 positions matching TRBD2. The V gene end was trimmed by 8 bases and the J gene end by 6 bases; junction bases not matched to a gene: 5. This CDR3 is built from 13 residues. The CDR3 DNA reads TGTGCCAGCCGTTGGACTAGCGTCAATGAGCAGTTCTTC. It yields the protein CASRWTSVNEQFF.

The rearrangement joins TRBV5-1 to TRBJ2-7; 8 bases map to TRBD1. CDR1 SGHRS and CDR2 YFSETQ come from the germline V gene. The V and J ends lost 0 bases and 2 bases, in that order; junction bases with no gene match: 7. The CDR3 extends over 16 amino acids. Written as DNA, the CDR3 is TGCGCCAGCAGCTTGGGAACCGGGACAGGCACCTACGAGCAGTACTTC. Protein: CASSLGTGTGTYEQYF.

This clonotype has a count of ten or more. V usage is TRBV15 and J usage is TRBJ1-1; a weak D match, TRBD1 (6 bases). Germline CDR1 reads LNHNV; CDR2 reads YYDKDF (reference sequence). The CDR3 consists of 17 residues. V was clipped by 1 base and J by 3 bases, with 18 bases between them. CDR3 in DNA: TGTGCCACCAGCAGAGGGGCTGGGAGCAGGGGAGACACTGAAGCTTTCTTT. Its translation is CATSRGAGSRGDTEAFF.

The sample holds a few counts of this clonotype. The CDR3: CSAGIRGDTDTQYF. The CDR3 bases are TGCAGTGCTGGTATTAGGGGAGACACAGATACGCAGTATTTT. V and J are TRBV20-1 and TRBJ2-3; the D call may be TRBD1 or TRBD2 (5 bases each). Per germline, CDR1 DFQATT and CDR2 SNEGSKA (reference sequence). This CDR3 is built from 14 residues. V lost 5 bases and J lost 2, with 14 bases in between.